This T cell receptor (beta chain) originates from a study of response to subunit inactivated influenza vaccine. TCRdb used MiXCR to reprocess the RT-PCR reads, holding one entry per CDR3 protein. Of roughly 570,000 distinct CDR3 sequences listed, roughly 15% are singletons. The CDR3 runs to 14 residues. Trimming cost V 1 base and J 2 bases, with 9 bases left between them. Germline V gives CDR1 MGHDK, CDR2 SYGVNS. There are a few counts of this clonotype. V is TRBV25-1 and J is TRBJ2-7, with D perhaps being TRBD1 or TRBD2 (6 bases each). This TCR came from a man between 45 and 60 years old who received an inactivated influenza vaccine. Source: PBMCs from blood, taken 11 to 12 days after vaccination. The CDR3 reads CASSESGEAYEQYF. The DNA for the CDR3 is TGTGCCAGCAGTGAATCAGGGGAGGCCTACGAGCAGTACTTC.